This TCR beta chain is from a study of TIL therapy for anti-PD-1-resistant metastatic lung cancer (dated by TCRdb to about 2021). Some background on the complete study: Before any PD-1/PD-L1 blockade was given, tumors were harvested, nivolumab was then administered, and patients who progressed went on to receive lymphodepletion, an infusion of expanded TIL, and IL-2. A median age of around 58 years (range about 38-75) and a median tumor PD-L1 proportion score of 6% were recorded among enrolled patients. Tumor and peripheral blood T cell receptor beta sequencing was used to track clonotypes across tumor, expanded TIL product and serial blood samples. Most of the cohort had lung adenocarcinoma, a handful of tumors were EGFR-mutant and two were ALK-rearranged, and half of the patients were current or former smokers. A median non-synonymous tumor mutation burden of more than 1.2 mutations per megabase was determined across the cohort by whole-exome sequencing. Results and caveats for the whole study, not just this receptor: The baseline peripheral repertoire was partially replaced by infused TIL clonotypes, which then decayed over months, and persistence showed no apparent association with response. The study protocol defined all tumor marker inferences as exploratory. Generalizability was limited because the cohort was highly selected, with more treatment-naive, never-smoker and oncogene-addicted patients included than is typical.

The label giving this sample's time point can be read as: pre-treatment sample, taken before nivolumab and TIL therapy. Adults with stage 4 NSCLC were enrolled from late 2017 to early 2020 in a dual-center phase I trial. The samples were drawn from an open-label, single-arm phase I trial testing tumor-infiltrating lymphocyte therapy combined with nivolumab in advanced non-small cell lung cancer. Blood mononuclear cells from EDTA tubes were separated on a Ficoll gradient and snap-frozen as pellets, and DNA was extracted from the cells using a Qiagen mini-prep kit. CDR1 is given as SGDLS and CDR2 as YYNGEE, both from the germline V gene. Cut back by 2 bases and 1 base, the V and J ends lie 12 bases apart. The CDR3 has 15 amino acids, counting the end cysteine and phenylalanine. Of the read, only the CDR3 DNA is kept; its 45 bases are in frame from base 1. Details on this clone: The antigen it recognizes is unknown. Base qualities are not provided; no much larger clone lies one nucleotide away.

TCR beta CDR3 regions were amplified from genomic DNA by bias-controlled multiplex PCR with the immunoSEQ v3 hsTCRB kit. TCR libraries were sequenced on an Illumina NextSeq 500 to about 2 million read pairs for survey level or roughly 4.5-6 million for deep level. Regarding the original processing steps: Clonality was reported by immunoSEQ Analyzer software, which also assigned V, D and J genes and filtered out non-productive sequences. To compare repertoires between infused TIL and blood, productive Simpson clonality was used along with the Morisita overlap index of productive TRB rearrangements. Absolute clonotype counts in blood were estimated as lymphocyte count times CD3+ fraction times the clone's productive frequency. The source is immuneACCESS, and TCRdb retained only in-frame sequences with V and J called. Part of the clones is not carried over; for the studies checked, unresolved V genes explain less than half of this, and the remainder is unexplained. D and trimming were read from the DNA, whereas the V and J calls and clone size are those reported in that table. The sample profile shows about 60,000 clones; around 86% of them were found once. The ten top clones hold 2.5% to 3% of the sample.

The rearrangement joined TRBV9 to TRBJ2-5; the D gene assignment is perhaps TRBD1 or TRBD2, with each matching 5 bases. The sequence came from a person between 30 and 79 years old with non-small cell lung cancer. The sequencing used blood, collected at baseline. Here the CDR3 is given as CASSVQGAGQETQYF. The nucleotide sequence reads TGTGCCAGCAGCGTGCAGGGAGCCGGCCAAGAGACCCAGTACTTC.